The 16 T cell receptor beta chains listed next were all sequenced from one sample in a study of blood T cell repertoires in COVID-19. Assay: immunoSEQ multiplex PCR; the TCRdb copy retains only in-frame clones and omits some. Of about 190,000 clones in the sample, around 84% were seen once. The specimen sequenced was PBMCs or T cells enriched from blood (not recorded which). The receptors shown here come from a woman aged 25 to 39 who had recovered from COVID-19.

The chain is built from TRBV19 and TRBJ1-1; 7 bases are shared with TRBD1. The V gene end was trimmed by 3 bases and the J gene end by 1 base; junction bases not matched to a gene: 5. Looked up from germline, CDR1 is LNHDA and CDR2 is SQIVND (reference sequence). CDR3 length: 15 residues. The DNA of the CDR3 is TGTGCCAGTAGTATTCAGGGGGTGGGGAACACTGAAGCTTTCTTT. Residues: CASSIQGVGNTEAFF.

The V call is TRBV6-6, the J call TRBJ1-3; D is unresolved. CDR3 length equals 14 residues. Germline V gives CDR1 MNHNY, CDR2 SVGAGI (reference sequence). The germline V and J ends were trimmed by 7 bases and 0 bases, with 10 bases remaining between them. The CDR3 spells CASTQRDSGNTIYF. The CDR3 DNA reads TGTGCCAGCACCCAGCGGGACTCTGGAAACACCATATATTTT.

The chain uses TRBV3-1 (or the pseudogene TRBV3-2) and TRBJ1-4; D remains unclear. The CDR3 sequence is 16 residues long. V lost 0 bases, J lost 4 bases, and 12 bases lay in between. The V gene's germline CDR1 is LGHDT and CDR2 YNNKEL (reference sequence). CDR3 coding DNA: TGTGCCAGCAGCCAAGAACCCGGGTGGGTTAATGAAAAACTGTTTTTT. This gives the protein CASSQEPGWVNEKLFF.

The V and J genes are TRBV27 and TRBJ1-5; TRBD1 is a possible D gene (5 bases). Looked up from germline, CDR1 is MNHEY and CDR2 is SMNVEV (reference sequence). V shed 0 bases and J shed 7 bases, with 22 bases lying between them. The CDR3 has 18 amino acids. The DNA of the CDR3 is TGTGCCAGCAGTTTATCTTCGCCCGGGACTGATCTATACCAGCCCCAGCATTTT. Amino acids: CASSLSSPGTDLYQPQHF.

CDR3 residues: CASSYRDRVFGNIQYF. In nucleotides, the CDR3 is TGTGCCAGCAGTTACCGGGACAGGGTTTTCGGGAACATTCAGTACTTC. The V and J genes are TRBV6-6 and TRBJ2-4, with 9 bases fitting TRBD1. CDR1 and CDR2 (germline): MNHNY, SVGAGI (reference sequence). The V gene end was trimmed by 2 bases and the J gene end by 7 bases; junction bases not matched to a gene: 9. CDR3 length equals 16 residues.

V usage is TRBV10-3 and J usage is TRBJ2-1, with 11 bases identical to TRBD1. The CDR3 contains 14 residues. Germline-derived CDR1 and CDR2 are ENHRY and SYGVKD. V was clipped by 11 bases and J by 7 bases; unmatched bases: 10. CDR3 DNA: TGTGCCGGATCCGGGACAGGGGGTTTAAATGAGCAGTTCTTC. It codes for CAGSGTGGLNEQFF.

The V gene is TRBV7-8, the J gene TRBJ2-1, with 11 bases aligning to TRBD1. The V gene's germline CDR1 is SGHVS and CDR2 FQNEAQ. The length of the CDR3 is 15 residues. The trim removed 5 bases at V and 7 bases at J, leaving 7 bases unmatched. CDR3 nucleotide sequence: TGTGCCAGCAGCCCCGGGACAGGGGGGAGGAATGAGCAGTTCTTC. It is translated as CASSPGTGGRNEQFF.

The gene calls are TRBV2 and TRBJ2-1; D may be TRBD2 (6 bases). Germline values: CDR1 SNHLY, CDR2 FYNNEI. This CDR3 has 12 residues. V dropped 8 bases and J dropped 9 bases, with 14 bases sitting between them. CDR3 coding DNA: TGTGCCAGCGCCCGGGACGGGGGTGAGCAGTTCTTC. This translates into CASARDGGEQFF.

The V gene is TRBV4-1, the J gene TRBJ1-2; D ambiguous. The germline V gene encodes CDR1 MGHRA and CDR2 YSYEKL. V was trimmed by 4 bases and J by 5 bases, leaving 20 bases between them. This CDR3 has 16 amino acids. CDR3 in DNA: TGCGCCAGCAGCCTCACCGGAGGCGGAGGGAATTATGGCTACACCTTC. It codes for CASSLTGGGGNYGYTF.

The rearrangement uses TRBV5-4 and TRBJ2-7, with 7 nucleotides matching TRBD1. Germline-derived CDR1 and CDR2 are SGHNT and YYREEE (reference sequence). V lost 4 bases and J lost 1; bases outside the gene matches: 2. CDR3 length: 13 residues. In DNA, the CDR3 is TGTGCCAGCAGCCCGGGACAGTCCTACGAGCAGTACTTC. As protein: CASSPGQSYEQYF.

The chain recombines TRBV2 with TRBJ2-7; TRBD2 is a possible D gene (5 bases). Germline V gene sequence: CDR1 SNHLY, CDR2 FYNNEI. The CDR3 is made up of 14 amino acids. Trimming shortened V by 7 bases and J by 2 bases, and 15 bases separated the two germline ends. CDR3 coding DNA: TGTGCCAGCAAGTTCGGGGAGACCACCTACGAGCAGTACTTC. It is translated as CASKFGETTYEQYF.

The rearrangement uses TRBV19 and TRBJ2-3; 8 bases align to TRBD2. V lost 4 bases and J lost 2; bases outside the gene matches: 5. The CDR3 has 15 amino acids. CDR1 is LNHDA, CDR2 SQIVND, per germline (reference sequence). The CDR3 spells CASSTSGGFTDTQYF. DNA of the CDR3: TGTGCCAGTAGTACCAGCGGGGGCTTCACAGATACGCAGTATTTT. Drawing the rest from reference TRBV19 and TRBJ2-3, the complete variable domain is DGGITQSPKYLFRKEGQNVTLSCEQNLNHDAMYWYRQDPGQGLRLIYYSQIVNDFQKGDIAEGYSVSREKKESFPLTVTSAQKNPTAFYLCASSTSGGFTDTQYFGPGTRLTVL.

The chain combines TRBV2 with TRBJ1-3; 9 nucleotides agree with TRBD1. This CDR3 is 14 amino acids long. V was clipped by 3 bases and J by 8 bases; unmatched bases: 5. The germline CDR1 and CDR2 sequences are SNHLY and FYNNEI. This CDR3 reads CASSDDRGVYTIYF. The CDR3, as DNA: TGTGCCAGCAGTGACGACAGGGGGGTTTACACCATATATTTT.

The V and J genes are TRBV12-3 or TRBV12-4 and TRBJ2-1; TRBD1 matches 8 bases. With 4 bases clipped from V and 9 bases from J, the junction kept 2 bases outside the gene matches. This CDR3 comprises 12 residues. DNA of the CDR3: TGTGCCAGCAGTTCCGACAGGGGTGAGCAGTTCTTC. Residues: CASSSDRGEQFF.

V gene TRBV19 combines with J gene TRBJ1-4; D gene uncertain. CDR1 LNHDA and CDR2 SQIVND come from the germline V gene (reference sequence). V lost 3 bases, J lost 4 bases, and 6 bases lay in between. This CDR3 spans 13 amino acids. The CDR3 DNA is TGTGCCAGTAGTATGAAACTTAATGAAAAACTGTTTTTT. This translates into CASSMKLNEKLFF. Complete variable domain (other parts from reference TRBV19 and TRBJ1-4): DGGITQSPKYLFRKEGQNVTLSCEQNLNHDAMYWYRQDPGQGLRLIYYSQIVNDFQKGDIAEGYSVSREKKESFPLTVTSAQKNPTAFYLCASSMKLNEKLFFGSGTQLSVL.

CDR3 nucleotides: TGTGCCAGTAGTGTCTCGTCCAACGTCCTGACTTTC. Residues: CASSVSSNVLTF. This chain joins TRBV19 and TRBJ2-6, with D hard to call. Trimming shortened V by 5 bases and J by 8 bases, and 7 bases separated the two germline ends. The CDR3 consists of 12 residues. The germline CDR1 and CDR2 sequences are LNHDA and SQIVND (reference sequence).